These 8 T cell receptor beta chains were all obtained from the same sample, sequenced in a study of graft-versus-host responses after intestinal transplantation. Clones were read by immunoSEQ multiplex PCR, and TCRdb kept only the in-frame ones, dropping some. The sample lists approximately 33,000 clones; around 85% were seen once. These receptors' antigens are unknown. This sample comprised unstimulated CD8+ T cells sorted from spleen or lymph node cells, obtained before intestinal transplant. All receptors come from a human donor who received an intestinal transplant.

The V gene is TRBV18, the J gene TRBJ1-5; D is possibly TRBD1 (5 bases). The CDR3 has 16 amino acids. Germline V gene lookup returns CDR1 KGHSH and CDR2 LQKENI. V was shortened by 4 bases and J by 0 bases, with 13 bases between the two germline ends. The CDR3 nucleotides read TGTGCCAGCTCACTACGGACACCCCATAGCAATCAGCCCCAGCATTTT. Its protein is CASSLRTPHSNQPQHF.

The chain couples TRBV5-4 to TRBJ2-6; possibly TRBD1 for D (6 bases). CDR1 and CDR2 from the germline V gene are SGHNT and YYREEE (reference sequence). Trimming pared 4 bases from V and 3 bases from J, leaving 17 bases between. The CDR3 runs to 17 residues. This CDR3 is CASSPAKGEFGANVLTF. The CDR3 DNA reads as TGTGCCAGCAGCCCGGCCAAGGGGGAATTTGGGGCCAACGTCCTGACTTTC.

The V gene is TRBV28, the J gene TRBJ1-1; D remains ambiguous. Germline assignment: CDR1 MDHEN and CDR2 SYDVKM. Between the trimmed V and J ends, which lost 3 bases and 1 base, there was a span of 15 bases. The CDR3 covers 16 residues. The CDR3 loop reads CASSFSLQERNTEAFF. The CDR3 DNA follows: TGTGCCAGCAGTTTCTCCCTTCAGGAAAGGAACACTGAAGCTTTCTTT.

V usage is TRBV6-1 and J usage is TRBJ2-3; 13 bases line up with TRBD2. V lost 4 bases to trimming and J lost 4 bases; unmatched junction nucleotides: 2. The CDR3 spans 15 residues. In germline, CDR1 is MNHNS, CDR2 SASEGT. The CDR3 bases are TGTGCCAGCAGTGGACTAGCGGGGGGCCCAGATACGCAGTATTTT. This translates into CASSGLAGGPDTQYF.

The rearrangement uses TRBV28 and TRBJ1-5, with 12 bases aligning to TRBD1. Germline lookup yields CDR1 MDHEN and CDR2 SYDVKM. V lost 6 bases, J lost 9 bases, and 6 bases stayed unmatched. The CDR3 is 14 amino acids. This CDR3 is CASSPGQGAMPQHF. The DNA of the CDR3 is TGTGCCAGCAGCCCGGGACAGGGGGCAATGCCCCAGCATTTT.

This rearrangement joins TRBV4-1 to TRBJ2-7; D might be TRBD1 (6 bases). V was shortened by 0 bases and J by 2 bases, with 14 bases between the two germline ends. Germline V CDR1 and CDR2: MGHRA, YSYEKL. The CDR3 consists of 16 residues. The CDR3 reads CASSQEYKRGTYEQYF. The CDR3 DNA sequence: TGCGCCAGCAGCCAAGAATACAAAAGGGGGACCTACGAGCAGTACTTC.

The CDR3 sequence: CALGLANTGELFF. DNA for the CDR3: TGTGCCCTCGGACTAGCGAACACCGGGGAGCTGTTTTTT. The V and J genes are TRBV10-3 and TRBJ2-2; 7 positions match TRBD2. The CDR3 has 13 residues. The germline gives CDR1 ENHRY, CDR2 SYGVKD. The V segment lost 11 bases and the J segment 0 bases; nucleotides outside the gene matches: 3.

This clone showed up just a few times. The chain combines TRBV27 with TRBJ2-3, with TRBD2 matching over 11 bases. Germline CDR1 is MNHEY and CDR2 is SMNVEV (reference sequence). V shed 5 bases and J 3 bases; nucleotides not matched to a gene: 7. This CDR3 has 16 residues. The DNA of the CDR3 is TGTGCCAGCAGTCCAGTAGCGGGGGGGCCTACAGATACGCAGTATTTT. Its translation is CASSPVAGGPTDTQYF.